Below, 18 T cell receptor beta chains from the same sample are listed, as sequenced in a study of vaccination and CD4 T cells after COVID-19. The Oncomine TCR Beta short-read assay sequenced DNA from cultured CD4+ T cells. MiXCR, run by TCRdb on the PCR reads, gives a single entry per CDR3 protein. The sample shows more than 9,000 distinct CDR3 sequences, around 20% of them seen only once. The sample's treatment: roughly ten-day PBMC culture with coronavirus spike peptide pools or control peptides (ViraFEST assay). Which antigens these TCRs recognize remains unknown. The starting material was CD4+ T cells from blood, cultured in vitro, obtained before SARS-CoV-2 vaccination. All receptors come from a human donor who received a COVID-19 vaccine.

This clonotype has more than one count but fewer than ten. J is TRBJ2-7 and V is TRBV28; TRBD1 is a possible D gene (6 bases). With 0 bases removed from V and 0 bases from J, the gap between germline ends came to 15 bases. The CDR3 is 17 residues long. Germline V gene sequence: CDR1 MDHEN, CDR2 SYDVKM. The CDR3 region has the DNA TGTGCCAGCAGTTTATGGGCCGGGACACAGGACTCCTACGAGCAGTACTTC. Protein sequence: CASSLWAGTQDSYEQYF.

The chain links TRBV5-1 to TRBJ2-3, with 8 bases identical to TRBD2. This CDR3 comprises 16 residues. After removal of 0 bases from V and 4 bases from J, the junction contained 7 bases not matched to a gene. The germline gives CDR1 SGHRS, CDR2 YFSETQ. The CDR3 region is CASSLGLAGRSDTQYF. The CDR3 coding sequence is TGCGCCAGCAGCTTGGGGTTAGCGGGGAGATCAGATACGCAGTATTTT.

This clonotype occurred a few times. The CDR3: CASRGTAAIPSGANVLTF. The CDR3 DNA sequence: TGTGCCAGCAGGGGGACAGCGGCCATACCCTCTGGGGCCAACGTCCTGACTTTC. The V call is TRBV25-1, the J call TRBJ2-6; 7 bases agree with TRBD1. The CDR3 has 18 amino acids. Germline-derived CDR1 and CDR2 are MGHDK and SYGVNS. Unmatched junction bases numbered 11, after V lost 6 bases and J lost 0 bases.

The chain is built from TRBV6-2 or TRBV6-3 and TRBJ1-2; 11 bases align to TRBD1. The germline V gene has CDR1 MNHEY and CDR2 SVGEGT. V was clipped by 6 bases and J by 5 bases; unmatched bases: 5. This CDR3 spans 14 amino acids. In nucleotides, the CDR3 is TGTGCCAGCAGCCTCCGGGACAGGGGGTATGGCTACACCTTC. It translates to CASSLRDRGYGYTF.

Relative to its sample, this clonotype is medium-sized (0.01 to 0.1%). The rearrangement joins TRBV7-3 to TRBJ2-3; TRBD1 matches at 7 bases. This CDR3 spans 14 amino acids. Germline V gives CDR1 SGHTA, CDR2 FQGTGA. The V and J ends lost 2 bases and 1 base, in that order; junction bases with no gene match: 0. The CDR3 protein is CASSLDRGTDTQYF. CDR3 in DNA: TGTGCCAGCAGCTTAGACAGGGGCACAGATACGCAGTATTTT.

CDR3: CAWSVGRGHNYGYTF. The CDR3 region has the DNA TGTGCCTGGAGTGTTGGACGGGGACACAACTATGGCTACACCTTC. The V gene is TRBV30, the J gene TRBJ1-2; D may be TRBD1 (6 bases). This CDR3 is built from 15 residues. The V and J ends lost 0 bases and 2 bases respectively, with 13 bases between them. Per germline, CDR1 GTSNPN and CDR2 SVGIG (reference sequence). The complete variable domain, with remaining parts taken from reference TRBV30 and TRBJ1-2, reads SQTIHQWPATLVQPVGSPLSLECTVEGTSNPNLYWYRQAAGRGLQLLFYSVGIGQISSEVPQNLSASRPQDRQFILSSKKLLLSDSGFYLCAWSVGRGHNYGYTFGSGTRLTVV.

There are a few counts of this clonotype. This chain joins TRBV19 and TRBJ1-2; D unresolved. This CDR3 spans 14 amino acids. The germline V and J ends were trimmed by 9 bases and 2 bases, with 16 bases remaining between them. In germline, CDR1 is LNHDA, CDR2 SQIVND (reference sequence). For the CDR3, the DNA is TGTGCCAGCATCGCGGGAACGCAAAACTATGGCTACACCTTC. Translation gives CASIAGTQNYGYTF. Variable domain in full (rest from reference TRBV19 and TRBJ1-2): DGGITQSPKYLFRKEGQNVTLSCEQNLNHDAMYWYRQDPGQGLRLIYYSQIVNDFQKGDIAEGYSVSREKKESFPLTVTSAQKNPTAFYLCASIAGTQNYGYTFGSGTRLTVV.

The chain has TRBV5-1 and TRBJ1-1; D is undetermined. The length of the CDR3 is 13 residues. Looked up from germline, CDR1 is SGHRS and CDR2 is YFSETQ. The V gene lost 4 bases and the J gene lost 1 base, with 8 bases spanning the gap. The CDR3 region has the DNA TGCGCCAGCAGCATCCAGGAGAACACTGAAGCTTTCTTT. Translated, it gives CASSIQENTEAFF.

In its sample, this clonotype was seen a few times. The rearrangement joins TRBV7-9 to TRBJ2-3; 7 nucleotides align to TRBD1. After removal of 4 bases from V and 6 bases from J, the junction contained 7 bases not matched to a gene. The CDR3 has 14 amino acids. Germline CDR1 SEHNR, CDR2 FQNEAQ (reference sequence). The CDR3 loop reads CASSWYRGGDTQYF. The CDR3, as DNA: TGTGCCAGCAGCTGGTACAGGGGTGGGGATACGCAGTATTTT.

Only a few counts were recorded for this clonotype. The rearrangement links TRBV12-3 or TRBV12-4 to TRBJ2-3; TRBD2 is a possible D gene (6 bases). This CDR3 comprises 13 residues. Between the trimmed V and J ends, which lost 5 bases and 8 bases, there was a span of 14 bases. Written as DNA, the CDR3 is TGTGCCAGCAGTAAGGCGGGGCGGGGTACGCAGTATTTT. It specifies CASSKAGRGTQYF.

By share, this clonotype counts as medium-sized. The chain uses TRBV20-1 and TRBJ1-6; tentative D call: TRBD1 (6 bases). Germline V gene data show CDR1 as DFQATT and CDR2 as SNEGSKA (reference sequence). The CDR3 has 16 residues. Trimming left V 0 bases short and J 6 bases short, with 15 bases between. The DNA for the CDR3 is TGCAGTGCTAGAGATTCAGGGGCCGGGGGTAATTCACCCCTCCACTTT. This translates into CSARDSGAGGNSPLHF.

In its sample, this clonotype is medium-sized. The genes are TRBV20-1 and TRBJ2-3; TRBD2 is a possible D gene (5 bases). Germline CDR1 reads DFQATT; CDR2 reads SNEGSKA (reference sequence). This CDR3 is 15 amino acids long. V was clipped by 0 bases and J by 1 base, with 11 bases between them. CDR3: CSARDSRRGTDTQYF. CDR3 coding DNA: TGCAGTGCTAGAGATTCAAGGCGGGGCACAGATACGCAGTATTTT.

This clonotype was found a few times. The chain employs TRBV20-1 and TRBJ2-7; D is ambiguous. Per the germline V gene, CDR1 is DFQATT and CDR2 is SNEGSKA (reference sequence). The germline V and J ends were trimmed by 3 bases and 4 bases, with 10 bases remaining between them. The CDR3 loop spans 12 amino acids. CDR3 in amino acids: CSASTPKYEQYF. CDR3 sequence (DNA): TGCAGTGCTAGTACGCCAAAGTACGAGCAGTACTTC.

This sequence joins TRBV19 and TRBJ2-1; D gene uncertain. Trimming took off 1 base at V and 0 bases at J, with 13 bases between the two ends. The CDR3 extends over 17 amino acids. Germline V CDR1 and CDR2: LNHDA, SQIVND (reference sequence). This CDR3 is CASSIVGIRDSYNEQFF. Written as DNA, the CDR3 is TGTGCCAGTAGTATAGTCGGTATCCGAGACTCCTACAATGAGCAGTTCTTC.

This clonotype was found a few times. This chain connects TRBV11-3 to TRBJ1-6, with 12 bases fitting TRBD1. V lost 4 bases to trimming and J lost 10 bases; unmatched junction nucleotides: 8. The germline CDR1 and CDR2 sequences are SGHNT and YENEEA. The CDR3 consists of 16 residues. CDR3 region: CASSSGTGGVGSPLHF. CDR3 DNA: TGTGCCAGCAGCTCCGGGACAGGGGGCGTTGGATCACCCCTCCACTTT.

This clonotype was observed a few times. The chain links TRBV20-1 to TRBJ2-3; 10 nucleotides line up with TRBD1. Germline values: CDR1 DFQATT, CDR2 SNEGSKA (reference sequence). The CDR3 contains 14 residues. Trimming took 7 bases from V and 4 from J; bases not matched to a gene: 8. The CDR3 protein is CSGLTGGEADTQYF. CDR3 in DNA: TGCAGTGGCTTGACAGGGGGCGAGGCAGATACGCAGTATTTT.

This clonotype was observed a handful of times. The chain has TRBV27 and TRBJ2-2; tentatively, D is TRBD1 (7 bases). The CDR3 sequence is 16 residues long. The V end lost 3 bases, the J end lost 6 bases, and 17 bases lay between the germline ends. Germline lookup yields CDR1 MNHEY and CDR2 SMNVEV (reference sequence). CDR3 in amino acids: CASSFLRQGGAGELFF. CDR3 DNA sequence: TGTGCCAGCAGTTTCCTCCGGCAGGGGGGCGCCGGGGAGCTGTTTTTT.

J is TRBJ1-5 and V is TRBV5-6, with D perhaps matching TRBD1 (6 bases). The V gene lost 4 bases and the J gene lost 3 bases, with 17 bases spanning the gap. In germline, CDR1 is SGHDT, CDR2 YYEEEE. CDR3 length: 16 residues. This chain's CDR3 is CASSRGQGTPNQPQHF. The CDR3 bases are TGTGCCAGCAGCCGAGGCCAGGGGACACCCAATCAGCCCCAGCATTTT.